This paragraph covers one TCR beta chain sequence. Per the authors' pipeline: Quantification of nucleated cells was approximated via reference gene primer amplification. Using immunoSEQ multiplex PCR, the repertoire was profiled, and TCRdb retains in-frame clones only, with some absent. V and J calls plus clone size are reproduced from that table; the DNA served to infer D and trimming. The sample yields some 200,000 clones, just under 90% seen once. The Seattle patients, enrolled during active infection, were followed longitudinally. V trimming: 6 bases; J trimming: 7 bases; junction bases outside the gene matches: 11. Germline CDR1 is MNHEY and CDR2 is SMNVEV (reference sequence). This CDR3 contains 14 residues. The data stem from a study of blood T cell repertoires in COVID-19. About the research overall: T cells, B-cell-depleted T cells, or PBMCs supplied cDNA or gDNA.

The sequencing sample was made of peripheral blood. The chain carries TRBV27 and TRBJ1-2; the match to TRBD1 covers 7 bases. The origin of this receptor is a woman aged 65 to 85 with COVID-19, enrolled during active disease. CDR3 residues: CASSPTGMVGGYTF. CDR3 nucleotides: TGTGCCAGCAGCCCGACAGGGATGGTCGGTGGCTACACCTTC.